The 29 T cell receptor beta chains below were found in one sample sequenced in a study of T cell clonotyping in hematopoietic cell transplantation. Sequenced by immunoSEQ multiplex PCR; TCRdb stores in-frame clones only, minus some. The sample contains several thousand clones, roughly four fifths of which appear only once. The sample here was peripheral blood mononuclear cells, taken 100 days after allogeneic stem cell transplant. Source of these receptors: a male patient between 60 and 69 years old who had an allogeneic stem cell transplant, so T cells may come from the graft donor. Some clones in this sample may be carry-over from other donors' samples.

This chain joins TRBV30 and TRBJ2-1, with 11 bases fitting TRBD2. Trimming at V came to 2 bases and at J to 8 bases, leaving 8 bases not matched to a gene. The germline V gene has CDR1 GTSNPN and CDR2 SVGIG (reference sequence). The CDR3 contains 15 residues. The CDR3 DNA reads TGTGCCTGGAGTTCTACTAGCGGGAGCCAGTATGAGCAGTTCTTC. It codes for CAWSSTSGSQYEQFF.

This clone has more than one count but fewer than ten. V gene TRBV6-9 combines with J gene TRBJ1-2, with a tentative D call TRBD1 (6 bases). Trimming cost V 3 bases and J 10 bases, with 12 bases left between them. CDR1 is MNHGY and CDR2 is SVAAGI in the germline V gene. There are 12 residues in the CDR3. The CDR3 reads CASSYAGAVYTF. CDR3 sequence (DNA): TGTGCCAGCAGTTACGCAGGGGCGGTCTACACCTTC.

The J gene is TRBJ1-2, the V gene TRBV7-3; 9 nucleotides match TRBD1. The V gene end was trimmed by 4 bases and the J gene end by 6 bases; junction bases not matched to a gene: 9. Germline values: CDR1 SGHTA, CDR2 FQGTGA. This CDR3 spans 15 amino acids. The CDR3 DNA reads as TGTGCCAGCAGCTCCAAAGCCGGGACAGGGAATGGCTACACCTTC. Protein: CASSSKAGTGNGYTF.

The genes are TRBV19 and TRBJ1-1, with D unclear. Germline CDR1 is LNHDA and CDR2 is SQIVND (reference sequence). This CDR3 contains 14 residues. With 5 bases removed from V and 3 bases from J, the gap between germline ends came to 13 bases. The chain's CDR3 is CASSDPRTYTEAFF. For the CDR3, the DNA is TGTGCCAGTAGTGATCCTCGGACGTACACTGAAGCTTTCTTT.

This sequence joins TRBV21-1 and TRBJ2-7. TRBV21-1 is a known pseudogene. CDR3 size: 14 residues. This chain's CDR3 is CASSPRPDGYEQYF. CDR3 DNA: TGTGCCAGCAGCCCCCGCCCGGATGGCTACGAGCAGTACTTC.

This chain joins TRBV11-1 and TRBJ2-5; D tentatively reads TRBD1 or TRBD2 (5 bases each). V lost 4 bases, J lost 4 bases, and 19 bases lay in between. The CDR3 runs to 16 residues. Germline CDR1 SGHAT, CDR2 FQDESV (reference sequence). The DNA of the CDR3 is TGTGCCAGCAGCTCCAGAGAGGGGTTGGGAAGAGAGACCCAGTACTTC. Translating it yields CASSSREGLGRETQYF.

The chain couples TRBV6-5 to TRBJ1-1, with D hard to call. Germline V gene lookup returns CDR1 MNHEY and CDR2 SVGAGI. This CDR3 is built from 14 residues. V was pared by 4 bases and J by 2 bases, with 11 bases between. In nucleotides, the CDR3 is TGTGCCAGCAGTTTGTCAGCTATAAACACTGAAGCTTTCTTT. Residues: CASSLSAINTEAFF.

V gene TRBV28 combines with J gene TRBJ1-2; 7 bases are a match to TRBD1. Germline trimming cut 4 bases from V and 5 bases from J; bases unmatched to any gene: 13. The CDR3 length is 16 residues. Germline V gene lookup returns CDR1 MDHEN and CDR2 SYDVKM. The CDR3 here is CASSSITTGAIYGYTF. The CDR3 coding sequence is TGTGCCAGCAGTTCGATAACTACAGGGGCAATTTATGGCTACACCTTC.

This CDR3 reads CASSLPTESSGNTIYF. The DNA of the CDR3 is TGTGCCAGCAGTTTACCTACTGAGAGCTCTGGAAACACCATATATTTT. The rearrangement uses TRBV28 and TRBJ1-3; D gene ambiguous. Looked up from germline, CDR1 is MDHEN and CDR2 is SYDVKM. The CDR3 totals 16 residues. Deletions cut 2 bases from V and 0 bases from J, with 11 bases between.

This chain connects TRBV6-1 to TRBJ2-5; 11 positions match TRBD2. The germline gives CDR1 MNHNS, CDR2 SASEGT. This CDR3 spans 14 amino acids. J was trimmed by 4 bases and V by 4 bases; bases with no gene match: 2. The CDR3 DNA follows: TGTGCCAGCAGTGCGGGACTAGCGGTAGAGACCCAGTACTTC. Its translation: CASSAGLAVETQYF.

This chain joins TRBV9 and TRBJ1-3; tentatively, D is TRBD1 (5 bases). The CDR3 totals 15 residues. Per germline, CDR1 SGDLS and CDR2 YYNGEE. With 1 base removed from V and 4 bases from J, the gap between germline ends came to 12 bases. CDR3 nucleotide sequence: TGTGCCAGCAGCGTATCAAGCGGGACCGGAAACACCATATATTTT. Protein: CASSVSSGTGNTIYF. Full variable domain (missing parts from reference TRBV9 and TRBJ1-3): DSGVTQTPKHLITATGQRVTLRCSPRSGDLSVYWYQQSLDQGLQFLIQYYNGEERAKGNILERFSAQQFPDLHSELNLSSLELGDSALYFCASSVSSGTGNTIYFGEGSWLTVV.

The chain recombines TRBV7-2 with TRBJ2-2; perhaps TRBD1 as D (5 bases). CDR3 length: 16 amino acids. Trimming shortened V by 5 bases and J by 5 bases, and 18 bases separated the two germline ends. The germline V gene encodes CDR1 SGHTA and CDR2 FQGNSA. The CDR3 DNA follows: TGTGCCAGCAGCGTACCGTCAGGGCAGGGAACCGGGGAGCTGTTTTTT. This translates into CASSVPSGQGTGELFF.

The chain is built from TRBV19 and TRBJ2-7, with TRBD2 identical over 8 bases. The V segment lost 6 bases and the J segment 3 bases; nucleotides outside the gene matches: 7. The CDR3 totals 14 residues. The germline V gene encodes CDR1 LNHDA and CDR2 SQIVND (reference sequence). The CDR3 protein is CASRSLGTSYEQYF. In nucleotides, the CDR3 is TGTGCCAGTAGGAGCCTCGGGACTAGCTACGAGCAGTACTTC. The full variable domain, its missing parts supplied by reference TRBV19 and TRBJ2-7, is DGGITQSPKYLFRKEGQNVTLSCEQNLNHDAMYWYRQDPGQGLRLIYYSQIVNDFQKGDIAEGYSVSREKKESFPLTVTSAQKNPTAFYLCASRSLGTSYEQYFGPGTRLTVT.

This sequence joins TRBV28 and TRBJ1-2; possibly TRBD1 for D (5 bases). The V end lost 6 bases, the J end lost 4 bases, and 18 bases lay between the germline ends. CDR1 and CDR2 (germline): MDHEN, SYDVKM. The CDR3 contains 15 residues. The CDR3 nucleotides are TGTGCCAGCAGACCGTTATCCCGACAGCTCTATGGCTACACCTTC. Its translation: CASRPLSRQLYGYTF.

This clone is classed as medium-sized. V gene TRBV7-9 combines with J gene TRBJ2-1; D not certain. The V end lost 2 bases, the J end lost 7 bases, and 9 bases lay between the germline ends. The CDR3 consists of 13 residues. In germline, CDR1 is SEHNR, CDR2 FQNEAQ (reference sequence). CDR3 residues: CASSLIRGNEQFF. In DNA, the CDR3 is TGTGCCAGCAGCTTAATCCGTGGTAATGAGCAGTTCTTC.

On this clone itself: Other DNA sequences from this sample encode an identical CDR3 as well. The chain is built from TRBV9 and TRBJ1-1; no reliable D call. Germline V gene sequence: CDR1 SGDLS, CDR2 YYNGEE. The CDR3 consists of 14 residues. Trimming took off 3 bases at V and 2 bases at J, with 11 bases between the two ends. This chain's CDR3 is CASSDRTANTEAFF. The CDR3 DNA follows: TGTGCCAGCAGCGACCGGACGGCAAACACTGAAGCTTTCTTT.

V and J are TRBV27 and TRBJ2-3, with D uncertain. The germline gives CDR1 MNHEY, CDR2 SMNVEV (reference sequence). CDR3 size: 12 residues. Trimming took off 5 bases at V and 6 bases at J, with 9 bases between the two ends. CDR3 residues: CASSPFADTQYF. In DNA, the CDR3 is TGTGCCAGCAGTCCCTTTGCGGATACGCAGTATTTT.

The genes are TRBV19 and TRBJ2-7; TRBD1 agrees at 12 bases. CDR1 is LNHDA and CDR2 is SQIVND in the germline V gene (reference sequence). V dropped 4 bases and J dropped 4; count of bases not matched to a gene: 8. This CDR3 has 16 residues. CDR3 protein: CASSTLEGQGAYEQYF. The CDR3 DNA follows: TGTGCCAGTAGTACCCTAGAGGGACAGGGGGCATACGAGCAGTACTTC.

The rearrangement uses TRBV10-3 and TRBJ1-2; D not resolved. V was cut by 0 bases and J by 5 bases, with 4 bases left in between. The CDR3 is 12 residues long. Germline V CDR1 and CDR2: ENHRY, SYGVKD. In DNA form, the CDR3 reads TGTGCCATCAGTGAGTCTGGGTATGGCTACACCTTC. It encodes CAISESGYGYTF.

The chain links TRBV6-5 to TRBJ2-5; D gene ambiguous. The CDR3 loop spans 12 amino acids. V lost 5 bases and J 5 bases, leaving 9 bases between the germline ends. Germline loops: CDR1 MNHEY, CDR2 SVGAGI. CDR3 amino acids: CASSNTRETQYF. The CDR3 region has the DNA TGTGCCAGCAGTAATACTCGTGAGACCCAGTACTTC.

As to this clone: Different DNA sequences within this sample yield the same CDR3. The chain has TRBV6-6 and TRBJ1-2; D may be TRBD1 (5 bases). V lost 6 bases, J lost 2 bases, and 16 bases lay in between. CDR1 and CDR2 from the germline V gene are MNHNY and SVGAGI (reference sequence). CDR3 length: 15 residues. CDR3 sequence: CASSQRETDNYGYTF. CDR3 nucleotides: TGTGCCAGCAGCCAGCGAGAGACAGACAACTATGGCTACACCTTC.

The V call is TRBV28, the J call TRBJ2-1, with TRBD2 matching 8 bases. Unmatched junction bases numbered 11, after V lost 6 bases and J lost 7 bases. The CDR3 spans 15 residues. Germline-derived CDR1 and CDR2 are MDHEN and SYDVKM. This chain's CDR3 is CASSRLGAGENEQFF. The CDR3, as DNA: TGTGCCAGCAGCCGCCTTGGAGCGGGAGAAAATGAGCAGTTCTTC. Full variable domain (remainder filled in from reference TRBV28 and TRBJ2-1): DVKVTQSSRYLVKRTGEKVFLECVQDMDHENMFWYRQDPGLGLRLIYFSYDVKMKEKGDIPEGYSVSREKKERFSLILESASTNQTSMYLCASSRLGAGENEQFFGPGTRLTVL.

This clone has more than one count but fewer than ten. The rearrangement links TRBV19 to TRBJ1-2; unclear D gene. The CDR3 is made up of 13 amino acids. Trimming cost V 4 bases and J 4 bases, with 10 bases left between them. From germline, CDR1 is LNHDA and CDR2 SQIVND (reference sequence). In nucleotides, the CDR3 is TGTGCCAGTAGTAAAGACTCCTTCTATGGCTACACCTTC. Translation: CASSKDSFYGYTF.

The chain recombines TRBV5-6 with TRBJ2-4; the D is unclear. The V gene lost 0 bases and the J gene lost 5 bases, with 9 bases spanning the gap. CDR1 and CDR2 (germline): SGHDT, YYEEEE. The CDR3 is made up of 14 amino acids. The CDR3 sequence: CASSLAGRENIQYF. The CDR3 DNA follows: TGTGCCAGCAGCTTGGCCGGGCGAGAAAACATTCAGTACTTC.

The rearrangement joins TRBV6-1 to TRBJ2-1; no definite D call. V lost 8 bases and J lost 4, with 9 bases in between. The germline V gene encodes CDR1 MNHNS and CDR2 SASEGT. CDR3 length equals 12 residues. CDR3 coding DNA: TGTGCCAGCGGGGTGCCATACAATGAGCAGTTCTTC. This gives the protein CASGVPYNEQFF.

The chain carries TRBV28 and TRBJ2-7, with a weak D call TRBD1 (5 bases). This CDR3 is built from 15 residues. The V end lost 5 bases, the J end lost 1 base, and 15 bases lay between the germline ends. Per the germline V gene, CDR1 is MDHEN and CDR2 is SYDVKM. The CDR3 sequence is CASSQRGPYSYEQYF. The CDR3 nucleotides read TGTGCCAGCAGTCAAAGGGGCCCTTATTCCTACGAGCAGTACTTC.

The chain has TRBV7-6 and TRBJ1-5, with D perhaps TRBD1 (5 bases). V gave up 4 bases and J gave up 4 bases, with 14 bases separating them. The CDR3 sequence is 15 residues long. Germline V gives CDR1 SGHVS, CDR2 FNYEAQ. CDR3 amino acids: CASSSAGRVNQPQHF. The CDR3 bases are TGTGCCAGCAGCTCCGCGGGCAGGGTAAATCAGCCCCAGCATTTT.

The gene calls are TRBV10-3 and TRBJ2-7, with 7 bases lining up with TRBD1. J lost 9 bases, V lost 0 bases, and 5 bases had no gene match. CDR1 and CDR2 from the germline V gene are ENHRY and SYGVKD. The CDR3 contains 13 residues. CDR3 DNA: TGTGCCATCAGTGAGTCGACTCGGACAGGGCAGTACTTC. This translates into CAISESTRTGQYF.

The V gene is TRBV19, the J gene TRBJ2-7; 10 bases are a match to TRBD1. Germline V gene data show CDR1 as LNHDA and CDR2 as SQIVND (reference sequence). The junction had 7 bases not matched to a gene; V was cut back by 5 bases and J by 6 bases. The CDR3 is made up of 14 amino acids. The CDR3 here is CASSRGDRGGEQYF. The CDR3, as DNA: TGTGCCAGTAGTCGGGGGGACAGGGGTGGCGAGCAGTACTTC.